Detailed here is one T cell receptor beta chain. What it recognizes is unknown. The V gene's germline CDR1 is KGHSH and CDR2 LQKENI. The CDR3 consists of 15 residues. The V end was cut by 4 bases, the J end by 2 bases, with 14 bases between. Method: immunoSEQ multiplex PCR; TCRdb's copy keeps in-frame clones and lacks some. The sample has 64,000 or so clones; about 73% are singletons. The data belong to a study of vaccination effects on CD4 cells after COVID-19. Within the ViraFEST assay, antigen-specific CD4+ T cells underwent expansion with viral peptide pools prior to sequencing. Isolation of CD4+ T cells took place after less than 12 days of culture. Two-dose vaccination with either BNT162b2 or mRNA-1273 was given to the participants. Previously uninfected by SARS-CoV-2, the vaccine recipients also showed negative nucleocapsid antibodies. Regarding the study as a whole: Marked clonal contraction of both clone types appeared late after vaccination.

V gene TRBV18 combines with J gene TRBJ2-5; D is uncertain. This receptor was taken from a human donor who received a COVID-19 vaccine. Specimen: CD4+ T cells from PBMCs cultured with HCoV-OC43 spike peptides, collected after COVID-19 vaccination. The subset denotes: HCoV-OC43 spike overlapping peptide pool stimulation. CDR3 DNA sequence: TGTGCCAGCTCACACCGTAAGGAGAATCAAGAGACCCAGTACTTC. Translation gives CASSHRKENQETQYF.